This is a list of T cell receptor beta chains from one sample in a study of cytomegalovirus exposure and HLA in healthy donors. Libraries were prepared by immunoSEQ multiplex PCR; TCRdb keeps only in-frame clonotypes and omits some of them. This table has some 190,000 clones, 65% to 85% appearing once. The specimen was PBMCs. The receptors here all came from a boy between 2 and 10 years old in good health and CMV-seronegative. The CDR3 runs from the conserved cysteine through the conserved F or W. The order of the fields is V gene, J gene, D gene, clone size, CDR3 protein, CDR3 DNA. A D gene is named only where the DNA matches it firmly. Size is omitted from some rows. Given values are once, few, many or a class for expanded clones.

TRBV29-1	TRBJ2-4	-	-	CSVEEQAKNIQYF	TGCAGCGTTGAAGAACAGGCCAAAAACATTCAGTACTTC
TRBV4-1	TRBJ2-7	TRBD2	-	CASSQELAGVRYYEQYF	TGCGCCAGCAGCCAAGAACTAGCGGGAGTAAGGTACTACGAGCAGTACTTC
TRBV6-5	TRBJ1-1	-	-	CASSYSWLLGGGAFF	TGTGCCAGCAGTTACTCGTGGCTCTTGGGGGGAGGAGCTTTCTTT
TRBV7-2	TRBJ2-2	-	-	CASSLSLSNTGELFF	TGTGCCAGCAGCCTAAGTCTTTCTAACACCGGGGAGCTGTTTTTT
TRBV6-1	TRBJ2-6	-	once	CASSSVVSGANVLTF	TGTGCCAGCAGTTCGGTGGTATCTGGGGCCAACGTCCTGACTTTC
TRBV7-9	TRBJ1-2	-	-	CASILPGVSGYTF	TGTGCCAGCATACTGCCAGGGGTTAGTGGCTACACCTTC
TRBV7-9	TRBJ2-7	TRBD2	-	CASSSPARGLAGGSYEQYF	TGTGCCAGCAGCTCACCCGCTAGGGGGCTAGCGGGAGGAAGCTACGAGCAGTACTTC
TRBV10-2	TRBJ1-4	-	few	CASSESYNEKLFF	TGCGCCAGCAGTGAGTCTTATAATGAAAAACTGTTTTTT
TRBV7-9	TRBJ2-3	TRBD2	-	CASRPTSGSRYTQYF	TGTGCCAGCAGACCCACTAGCGGGAGTCGGTATACGCAGTATTTT
TRBV5-1	TRBJ2-2	-	-	CASSSQGNTGELFF	TGCGCCAGCAGTTCCCAGGGGAACACCGGGGAGCTGTTTTTT
TRBV29-1	TRBJ2-5	-	-	CSVDEGYWGFTQYF	TGCAGCGTTGATGAGGGTTACTGGGGATTTACCCAGTACTTC
TRBV27	TRBJ1-5	TRBD1	-	CASRGGSGNQPQHF	TGTGCCAGCAGAGGGGGCTCGGGCAATCAGCCCCAGCATTTT
TRBV6-1	TRBJ1-1	-	-	CASSVGGVATEAFF	TGTGCCAGCAGCGTTGGGGGGGTTGCGACTGAAGCTTTCTTT
TRBV15	TRBJ1-1	TRBD1	few	CATSRRTGAEAFF	TGTGCCACCAGCAGAAGGACAGGGGCTGAAGCTTTCTTT
TRBV5-1	TRBJ1-3	-	once	CASSMGLQKGGFGNTIYF	TGCGCCAGCAGCATGGGCCTTCAGAAAGGGGGTTTTGGAAACACCATATATTTT
TRBV18	TRBJ2-5	-	-	CASSISGETQYF	TGTGCCAGCTCAATCTCCGGGGAGACCCAGTACTTC
TRBV25-1	TRBJ2-3	TRBD1	-	CASSEAGTGRDTQYF	TGTGCCAGCAGTGAAGCCGGGACAGGTCGAGATACGCAGTATTTT
TRBV2	TRBJ1-2	-	-	CASSEAGKTGGYGYTF	TGTGCCAGCAGTGAAGCAGGGAAGACAGGCGGATATGGCTACACCTTC
TRBV2	TRBJ2-7	TRBD1	-	CASSAHRGEQYF	TGTGCCAGCAGTGCGCACAGGGGCGAGCAGTACTTC
TRBV6-5	TRBJ1-1	-	-	CASIVHWSNTEAFF	TGTGCCAGCATCGTCCACTGGTCGAACACTGAAGCTTTCTTT
TRBV11-2	TRBJ1-3	-	-	CASSRTRVTIYF	TGTGCCAGCAGCCGAACCCGGGTCACCATATATTTT
TRBV30	TRBJ2-3	-	-	CAWTNRINSTDTQYF	TGTGCCTGGACAAACAGAATAAACTCCACAGATACGCAGTATTTT